This TCR beta chain appears in the sequencing data of a study of CD8 T cells in Susac syndrome. The authors reverse transcribed about 0.5 to 1 ug RNA with random hexamers. The amplification used immunoSEQ multiplex PCR on TCR beta CDR3; it spanned 54 Vbeta and 13 Jbeta. TCRdb reprocessed the immunoSEQ multiplex PCR reads with MiXCR, giving one entry per CDR3 protein. The sample includes approximately 140,000 distinct CDR3 sequences, about 95% of them seen just once. Sequencing of TCR beta covered CD8+ and CD4+ T cells obtained from blood. Treatment-naive patients with stable or active relapsing-remitting disease were the multiple sclerosis controls. FACS was used to enrich TEMRA cells, whereas the CD8+ and CD4+ T cells were obtained by negative isolation. The TCR comes from a human donor with multiple sclerosis. Sequenced: CD4+ T cells from PBMCs.

The DNA for the CDR3 is TGCAGTGCCAACCTACAGGGGTTTCGCAATCAGCCCCAGCATTTT. It is translated as CSANLQGFRNQPQHF. The rearrangement uses TRBV20-1 and TRBJ1-5, with 7 positions matching TRBD1. The ends lost 6 bases at V and 2 bases at J; junction bases unmatched: 10. This CDR3 has 15 residues. Germline V gene sequence: CDR1 DFQATT, CDR2 SNEGSKA (reference sequence).